The T cell receptor beta chain under discussion was sequenced for a study of blood T cell repertoires in COVID-19 (dated by TCRdb to 2019 to 2021). A note on the overall study: Samples covering the acute and convalescent phases of COVID-19 were provided by collaborators in the United States, Italy and Spain. The prospective study material was composed of cDNA or gDNA derived from T cells, B-cell-depleted T cells, or PBMCs. The sample metadata nearly always contained a de-identified subject ID, COVID-19 status, age in years and sex. The repertoires were made available in a free public database intended to serve as a resource for research on the immune response to SARS-CoV-2. Deeply sampled blood TCRbeta repertoires from subjects exposed to, actively infected with, or recovered from COVID-19 were included in the dataset. Samples came from the ongoing ImmuneRACE study (first 160 participants) plus 1,254 subjects from 6 global collaborators. Where HLA class I and class II types were available, the types were taken from metadata supplied by the sample provider, not from assay-based typing.

Overall study outcomes, separate from this receptor: How much clinical and demographic metadata was included differed by source and by participant, and the metadata was provided uncurated.

Participants in the prospective study were enrolled through a virtual design, were aged about 18 to 100 years, and lived in fewer than 30 United States geographic areas. In the prospective study, cohorts were assigned on the basis of participant-reported clinical history obtained from a screening survey and a study questionnaire. In the prospective study, whole blood, serum and a nasopharyngeal or oropharyngeal swab were collected from each participant by mobile phlebotomists. Participants in the prospective study had the option to provide additional blood draws and questionnaires over a roughly 2-month period. Before DNA extraction, prospective study blood samples were shipped either frozen or at room temperature. The CDR3 covers 15 residues, taking in both the cysteine and the phenylalanine. The entry retains the CDR3 DNA only, 45 bases that are in frame from base 1. V has 1 base trimmed and J has 6 bases trimmed; junction bases matching no gene number 3. The germline V gene (reference sequence) gives CDR1 as SSHAT and CDR2 as FNYEAQ.

TCRbeta CDR3 regions were amplified from genomic DNA using the immunoSEQ Assay, a bias-controlled multiplex PCR. Per the source publication's procedure: Nucleated cell counts per sample were estimated from amplification of reference gene primers within the assay. To quantify the absolute abundance of each unique TCRbeta CDR3 rearrangement, sequence reads were collapsed and filtered. For each sample, productive Simpson clonality was calculated by taking the square root of Simpson's diversity index across productive rearrangements. The source is immuneACCESS, and TCRdb retained only in-frame sequences with V and J called. Part of the clones is not carried over; for the studies checked, unresolved V genes explain less than half of this, and the remainder is unexplained. The V and J calls and clone size come from that table; D and trimming were worked out from the DNA. In this sample the table shows 250,000 to 300,000 clones, around 84% of which occur a single time. Approximately 4.5% of the sample goes to the ten largest clones.

This clone occurred a few times. It has no known antigen specificity. Per-nucleotide qualities are absent, and no much larger clonotype sits a single base away. The sequenced sample consisted of PBMCs or T cells enriched from blood (not recorded which). The chain joins TRBV7-7 to TRBJ2-2, with 9 bases matching TRBD2. The TCR comes from a man aged 30-40 years with acute COVID-19. The CDR3 region reads CASSLVRGGPGELFF. The base sequence is TGTGCCAGCAGCTTAGTGCGGGGGGGTCCCGGGGAGCTGTTTTTT.